What follows are 12 T cell receptor beta chains derived from one specimen sequenced in a study of T cells expressing NK-cell markers. TCRdb reprocessed the 5' RACE reads and keeps a single row for each CDR3 protein, giving no DNA. The sample includes 300,000 to 450,000 distinct CDR3 sequences. The specimen sequenced was blood T cells: a sorted CD56 or NKG2C T cell subset, CD4+ or CD8+ T cells, or bulk PBMC T cells (not recorded which). Source of these receptors: a man aged 18-69 years in good health.

The chain combines TRBV6-1 with TRBJ2-5; TCRdb returns TRBD2, unconfirmable since there is no DNA. The germline CDR1 and CDR2 sequences are MNHNS and SASEGT. The CDR3 totals 15 residues. CDR3 in amino acids: CASSKSGGPKETQYF.

The CDR3 loop is CSASRSSGGAWETQYF. The chain links TRBV20-1 to TRBJ2-5; the TCRdb D gene call, TRBD2, has no DNA to confirm it. CDR3 length: 16 residues. Germline V gives CDR1 DFQATT, CDR2 SNEGSKA (reference sequence).

The chain has TRBV7-2 and TRBJ2-2. This CDR3 has 16 amino acids. The germline V gene encodes CDR1 SGHTA and CDR2 FQGNSA. CDR3 sequence reads: CASSLGGTYNTGELFF.

The J gene is TRBJ2-7, the V gene TRBV12-3 or TRBV12-4; with no DNA, the TCRdb D assignment of TRBD1 cannot be verified. The CDR3 spans 14 residues. CDR3 protein: CASTLTGYSYEQYF.

The rearrangement links TRBV18 to TRBJ2-6. The CDR3 has 18 residues. The germline V gene encodes CDR1 KGHSH and CDR2 LQKENI. CDR3 in amino acids: CASSPISVRNSGANVLTF. The full variable domain, in which reference TRBV18 and TRBJ2-6 provide the parts outside the CDR3, is NAGVMQNPRHLVRRRGQEARLRCSPMKGHSHVYWYRQLPEEGLKFMVYLQKENIIDESGMPKERFSAEFPKEGPSILRIQQVVRGDSAAYFCASSPISVRNSGANVLTFGAGSRLTVL.

The gene calls are TRBV10-2 and TRBJ2-3. The CDR3 contains 17 residues. Germline loops: CDR1 WSHSY, CDR2 SAAADI. Here the CDR3 reads CASSVMVGWDGTDTQYF.

The gene calls are TRBV7-2 and TRBJ1-3; no DNA is available, so the TRBD1 call from TCRdb remains unchecked. The CDR3 sequence is 15 residues long. CDR1 and CDR2 (germline): SGHTA, FQGNSA. The CDR3: CASSLEAGAGNTIYF.

J is TRBJ2-7 and V is TRBV2; TCRdb's assignment of TRBD1 cannot be checked, as there is no DNA. The CDR3 has 15 residues. In germline, CDR1 is SNHLY, CDR2 FYNNEI. The CDR3 loop reads CASSQMGTGLREQYF.

J is TRBJ2-2 and V is TRBV20-1; TCRdb lists TRBD1, though no DNA is available to test this call. Germline V gene data show CDR1 as DFQATT and CDR2 as SNEGSKA (reference sequence). This CDR3 has 16 amino acids. Here the CDR3 reads CSARDPGQENTGELFF.

J is TRBJ1-1 and V is TRBV9. Per germline, CDR1 SGDLS and CDR2 YYNGEE. This CDR3 region has 13 residues. CDR3 region: CASSVVPADEAFF.

V is TRBV5-1 and J is TRBJ2-3; TCRdb's D call, TRBD1, is unchecked because there is no DNA. Germline V gene sequence: CDR1 SGHRS, CDR2 YFSETQ. The CDR3 runs to 15 residues. CDR3 protein: CASTRQGTSTDTQYF.

J is TRBJ2-3 and V is TRBV19; the D call from TCRdb, TRBD1, cannot be confirmed without DNA. The CDR3 has 15 residues. CDR1 LNHDA and CDR2 SQIVND come from the germline V gene (reference sequence). CDR3 in amino acids: CASSTRTLSTDTQYF.